A selection of T cell receptor beta chains follows, all from one sample in a study of T-cell reconstitution after alpha-beta-depleted transplantation in children. Each CDR3 protein gets one entry after TCRdb re-called the PCR reads with MiXCR. The table shows about 900,000 distinct CDR3 sequences, with roughly 29% occurring only once. This sample comprised PBMCs, mostly from graft donor cells, obtained 360 days after TCRalphabeta/CD19-depleted stem cell transplant. These receptor sequences come from a boy less than two years old who had a stem cell transplant for SCID, so the T cells may come from the graft donor. Both conserved end residues are part of each CDR3.

j_call: TRBJ2-7
v_call: TRBV6-5
cdr3_aa: CASSYAFGTSSTEQYF

j_call: TRBJ2-3
v_call: TRBV20-1
cdr3_aa: CSDGTAPQSDTQYF

j_call: TRBJ2-7
v_call: TRBV5-1
cdr3_aa: CASSWGDRGIGEQYF

j_call: TRBJ2-7
v_call: TRBV9
cdr3_aa: CASSALSGADSYEQYF

j_call: TRBJ1-2
v_call: TRBV5-1
cdr3_aa: CASSLSYRVGYTF

j_call: TRBJ1-3
v_call: TRBV25-1
cdr3_aa: CASSEDYTIYF

j_call: TRBJ2-3
v_call: TRBV10-3
cdr3_aa: CAISESWPDTQYF

j_call: TRBJ2-7
v_call: TRBV5-5
cdr3_aa: CASTNMPGQPYEQYF

j_call: TRBJ2-5
v_call: TRBV7-8
cdr3_aa: CASSLGGEKTQYF

j_call: TRBJ2-2
v_call: TRBV12-3/TRBV12-4
cdr3_aa: CASSSERGANTGELFF

j_call: TRBJ2-7
v_call: TRBV20-1
cdr3_aa: CSARDGPGGEQYF

j_call: TRBJ2-1
v_call: TRBV20-1
cdr3_aa: CSARLNRGPINEQFF

j_call: TRBJ1-5
v_call: TRBV7-8
cdr3_aa: CASSLGLGDSWGNQPQHF

j_call: TRBJ2-5
v_call: TRBV5-1
cdr3_aa: CASSSRNFPGLAGTQETQYF

j_call: TRBJ1-2
v_call: TRBV4-1
cdr3_aa: CASSQDVGADGYTF

j_call: TRBJ1-2
v_call: TRBV5-1
cdr3_aa: CASSLVGRRDYGYTF

j_call: TRBJ1-4
v_call: TRBV4-3
cdr3_aa: CASSQGLSQQAKLFF

j_call: TRBJ2-5
v_call: TRBV29-1
cdr3_aa: CSVKSWVGLETQYF

j_call: TRBJ2-5
v_call: TRBV12-3/TRBV12-4
cdr3_aa: CASSLRTEIGQTQYF

j_call: TRBJ2-2
v_call: TRBV5-1
cdr3_aa: CASSLGGTGTNTGELFF

j_call: TRBJ2-2
v_call: TRBV6-2/TRBV6-3
cdr3_aa: CASSVAGSVLTGELFF

j_call: TRBJ1-2
v_call: TRBV12-3/TRBV12-4
cdr3_aa: CASSLRSESYTF

j_call: TRBJ2-7
v_call: TRBV5-1
cdr3_aa: CASSSTRTLEYEQYF

j_call: TRBJ1-3
v_call: TRBV11-2
cdr3_aa: CASSLVAGQGWGSGNTIYF

j_call: TRBJ1-2
v_call: TRBV20-1
cdr3_aa: CSAHRDRAPGYTF

j_call: TRBJ2-5
v_call: TRBV12-3/TRBV12-4
cdr3_aa: CASSFRRGLDETQYF

j_call: TRBJ2-3
v_call: TRBV3-1
cdr3_aa: CASSQAGTGHTQYF

j_call: TRBJ2-7
v_call: TRBV27
cdr3_aa: CASSLLPGATYEQYF

j_call: TRBJ2-3
v_call: TRBV27
cdr3_aa: CASSFSSRDTQYF

j_call: TRBJ2-1
v_call: TRBV20-1
cdr3_aa: CSPWATGSSQFF

j_call: TRBJ2-3
v_call: TRBV12-3/TRBV12-4
cdr3_aa: CAIQSGPRGHTDTQYF

j_call: TRBJ1-3
v_call: TRBV12-3/TRBV12-4
cdr3_aa: CASSLTGSPGNTIYF